What follows is one TCR beta chain and its context. The antigen is not known. CAS ≥3, NOSPECS ≥4, moderate-to-severe activity and duration under 3 months marked donors with ophthalmopathy. Clinicians made diagnoses from clinical symptoms, serum thyroxine, TRAb, thyroid ultrasound and orbital computed tomography. The CDR3 contains 14 residues. The germline V gene has CDR1 WSHSY and CDR2 SAAADI. J gave up 3 bases and V 3 bases, and 3 bases lay outside the gene matches. The entry originates in a study of Graves' ophthalmopathy and Graves' hyperthyroidism. RNA transcripts were the source from which TCR beta CDR3 regions were amplified. HTBI primers primed a first-round RT-PCR, and a second-round multiplex PCR followed. TCRdb processed the multiplex PCR reads anew with MiXCR; each CDR3 protein has one entry. This table holds about 740,000 distinct CDR3 sequences, 40% found once. The study's findings and limits: Most expanded thyroid clonotypes above 0.001 frequency also appeared in blood.

The chain is built from TRBV10-2 and TRBJ2-7; 9 bases match TRBD1. This TCR derives from an adult man with Graves' ophthalmopathy. Sequenced material: peripheral blood. DNA of the CDR3: TGCGCCAGCAGTGAACAGGGGGCCGTCTACGAGCAGTACTTC. As protein: CASSEQGAVYEQYF.